This TCR beta chain emerged from a study of blood T cell repertoires in COVID-19. Study-level information: Samples came from the United States, Italy and Spain, spanning acute and convalescent COVID-19.

TCRdb's copy holds only in-frame clones and misses some; the assay was immunoSEQ multiplex PCR. The repertoire has 91,000 or so clones, around nine tenths of them found once; the top ten carry 3% to 4.5%. This CDR3 region has 13 residues. Per germline, CDR1 ENHRY and CDR2 SYGVKD. V lost 4 bases and J 2 bases, leaving 8 bases between the germline ends. The receptor comes from a woman between 45 and 65 years old in a cohort sampled during active COVID-19. Sequenced sample: peripheral blood. V and J are TRBV10-3 and TRBJ1-2; D is unclear. The CDR3 spells CAISADKNYGYTF. The CDR3 coding sequence is TGTGCCATCAGTGCAGACAAGAACTATGGCTACACCTTC.